The rows below give T cell receptor beta chains drawn from one sample of a study of blood T cell repertoires in COVID-19. The assay was immunoSEQ multiplex PCR, and TCRdb's table has in-frame clones only and misses some. Among some 200,000 clones, 80% were seen once, and the ten largest hold 4.5% to 7%. The material sequenced was peripheral blood. The receptors stem from a woman in her sixties or seventies with acute or convalescent COVID-19. CDR3s include the opening cysteine and the closing phenylalanine or tryptophan. D genes are given only for firm matches. Clone sizes are given selectively: once, few, many, or a class where the clone is expanded.

D gene: TRBD2
J gene: TRBJ2-1
V gene: TRBV28
clone size: NA
CDR3 DNA: TGTGCCAGCAGGGTCGGCGGGAGCGTCCACAATGAGCAGTTCTTC
CDR3 protein: CASRVGGSVHNEQFF

D gene: NA
J gene: TRBJ2-7
V gene: TRBV1
clone size: NA
CDR3 DNA: TGCACCAGCAGCCAAGAACTAGCGGGAGTCCCCGAATACGAGCAGTACTTC
CDR3 protein: CTSSQELAGVPEYEQYF

D gene: NA
J gene: TRBJ1-2
V gene: TRBV7-2
clone size: NA
CDR3 DNA: TGTGCCAGCAGTCCTGGAGCAGACTATGGCTACACCTTC
CDR3 protein: CASSPGADYGYTF

D gene: NA
J gene: TRBJ2-1
V gene: TRBV19
clone size: NA
CDR3 DNA: TGTGCCAGTACCGGGACATTTTACAATGAGCAGTTCTTC
CDR3 protein: CASTGTFYNEQFF

D gene: NA
J gene: TRBJ2-1
V gene: TRBV7-2
clone size: few
CDR3 DNA: TGTGCCAGCAGCTTAGTAGTACTAGTCAATGAGCAGTTCTTC
CDR3 protein: CASSLVVLVNEQFF

D gene: NA
J gene: TRBJ1-1
V gene: TRBV3-1/TRBV3-2
clone size: NA
CDR3 DNA: TGTGCCAGCAGCCAAGGTGTCTCAGGGATCGCTGAAGCTTTCTTT
CDR3 protein: CASSQGVSGIAEAFF

D gene: TRBD1
J gene: TRBJ1-1
V gene: TRBV28
clone size: few
CDR3 DNA: TGTGCCAGCAGAGCCGGGACAGGGGGCTTTTTCACTGAAGCTTTCTTT
CDR3 protein: CASRAGTGGFFTEAFF

D gene: TRBD2
J gene: TRBJ2-1
V gene: TRBV11-2
clone size: NA
CDR3 DNA: TGTGCCAGCAGTTCCGGGACTAGCATGGATGAGCAGTTCTTC
CDR3 protein: CASSSGTSMDEQFF

D gene: NA
J gene: TRBJ2-2
V gene: TRBV6-4
clone size: NA
CDR3 DNA: TGTGCCAGCAGTGAAGAAGGGAGAACCGGGGAGCTGTTTTTT
CDR3 protein: CASSEEGRTGELFF

D gene: TRBD2
J gene: TRBJ2-1
V gene: TRBV7-9
clone size: NA
CDR3 DNA: TGTGCCAGCAGCCCCCTACTAGCGGGAGTAGCCAATGAGCAGTTCTTC
CDR3 protein: CASSPLLAGVANEQFF

D gene: TRBD2
J gene: TRBJ2-5
V gene: TRBV4-2
clone size: NA
CDR3 DNA: TGTGCCAGCAGCCAAGCGGCTAGCGGCCCTGGTCAGAAGTCGGACTTC
CDR3 protein: CASSQAASGPGQKSDF

D gene: NA
J gene: TRBJ2-3
V gene: TRBV19
clone size: NA
CDR3 DNA: TGTGCCAGTAGTGCCCCTAGCGCAAGCACAGATACGCAGTATTTT
CDR3 protein: CASSAPSASTDTQYF

D gene: NA
J gene: TRBJ1-1
V gene: TRBV9
clone size: NA
CDR3 DNA: TGTGCCAGCAGCCCCCGCCCGGGGTATTGGACTGAAGCTTTCTTT
CDR3 protein: CASSPRPGYWTEAFF

D gene: TRBD2
J gene: TRBJ2-5
V gene: TRBV27
clone size: NA
CDR3 DNA: TGTGCCAGCAGTCCTAGCGGGACGTACCAAGAGACCCAGTACTTC
CDR3 protein: CASSPSGTYQETQYF

D gene: NA
J gene: TRBJ1-4
V gene: TRBV5-8
clone size: NA
CDR3 DNA: TGTGCCAGCAGCTTGGGGGACAAGGGAACTAATGAAAAACTGTTTTTT
CDR3 protein: CASSLGDKGTNEKLFF

D gene: TRBD1
J gene: TRBJ1-1
V gene: TRBV6-5
clone size: once
CDR3 DNA: TGTGCCAGCAGCCCGGGACAGGGGGGCGTCACTGAAGCTTTCTTT
CDR3 protein: CASSPGQGGVTEAFF

D gene: NA
J gene: TRBJ1-2
V gene: TRBV2
clone size: NA
CDR3 DNA: TGTGCCACCATTTCCCAGGGGCGCGGCTACACCTTC
CDR3 protein: CATISQGRGYTF

D gene: NA
J gene: TRBJ2-1
V gene: TRBV7-3
clone size: NA
CDR3 DNA: TGTGCCAGCAGCCGTACTAGTTTCAATGAGCAGTTCTTC
CDR3 protein: CASSRTSFNEQFF

D gene: NA
J gene: TRBJ2-7
V gene: TRBV3-1/TRBV3-2
clone size: few
CDR3 DNA: TGTGCCAGCAGCCCCTCCTGGGAGGACTCCTACGAGCAGTACTTC
CDR3 protein: CASSPSWEDSYEQYF

D gene: TRBD2
J gene: TRBJ2-3
V gene: TRBV5-6
clone size: NA
CDR3 DNA: TGTGCCAGCAGCTTGCCTCTAGCGGGAGACCCCACAGATACGCAGTATTTT
CDR3 protein: CASSLPLAGDPTDTQYF

D gene: TRBD1
J gene: TRBJ1-2
V gene: TRBV5-4
clone size: once
CDR3 DNA: TGTGCCAGCAGCCCCGAGACAGGGGCGAATGGCTACACCTTC
CDR3 protein: CASSPETGANGYTF

D gene: TRBD1
J gene: TRBJ1-3
V gene: TRBV25-1
clone size: few
CDR3 DNA: TGTGCCAGCAGTGAAGGACCGGGACAGGCCAGCTCTGGAAACACCATATATTTT
CDR3 protein: CASSEGPGQASSGNTIYF

D gene: NA
J gene: TRBJ1-6
V gene: TRBV5-4
clone size: NA
CDR3 DNA: TGTGCCAGCAGCTTGGCCGGCATCGGAGCTAATTCACCCCTCCACTTT
CDR3 protein: CASSLAGIGANSPLHF

D gene: NA
J gene: TRBJ2-5
V gene: TRBV18
clone size: NA
CDR3 DNA: TGTGCCAGCTCACCAGGGGCCTGGGAGACCCAGTACTTC
CDR3 protein: CASSPGAWETQYF

D gene: TRBD1
J gene: TRBJ1-2
V gene: TRBV29-1
clone size: NA
CDR3 DNA: TGCAGCGTTTTCGGACAGGGGGCATATGGCTACACCTTC
CDR3 protein: CSVFGQGAYGYTF

D gene: TRBD2
J gene: TRBJ2-1
V gene: TRBV7-8
clone size: many
CDR3 DNA: TGTGCCAGCAGCCCACATCTAGCGGGAGTCTACAATGAGCAGTTCTTC
CDR3 protein: CASSPHLAGVYNEQFF

D gene: NA
J gene: TRBJ2-5
V gene: TRBV12-2
clone size: NA
CDR3 DNA: TGTGCAAGTCGTCGAAAACAAAGGACAGGGCGGGAAGAGACCCAGTACTTC
CDR3 protein: CASRRKQRTGREETQYF

D gene: NA
J gene: TRBJ2-5
V gene: TRBV29-1
clone size: once
CDR3 DNA: TGCAGCGCTATAGGGGACCAAGAGACCCAGTACTTC
CDR3 protein: CSAIGDQETQYF

D gene: TRBD1
J gene: TRBJ2-7
V gene: TRBV11-2
clone size: NA
CDR3 DNA: TGTGCCAGCAGCTTAGCCGGACAGGGCCACGAGCAGTACTTC
CDR3 protein: CASSLAGQGHEQYF

D gene: NA
J gene: TRBJ1-1
V gene: TRBV2
clone size: NA
CDR3 DNA: TGTGCCAGCAGTATGCAGGGGAACACTGAAGCTTTCTTT
CDR3 protein: CASSMQGNTEAFF

D gene: NA
J gene: TRBJ2-1
V gene: TRBV19
clone size: NA
CDR3 DNA: TGTGCCAGTAGTATAGGAAGGGGGGGCTACAATGAGCAGTTCTTC
CDR3 protein: CASSIGRGGYNEQFF

D gene: NA
J gene: TRBJ2-3
V gene: TRBV10-3
clone size: NA
CDR3 DNA: TGTGCCATCAGTGAGACGGACTTGACAGATACGCAGTATTTT
CDR3 protein: CAISETDLTDTQYF

D gene: NA
J gene: TRBJ2-5
V gene: TRBV14
clone size: NA
CDR3 DNA: TGTGCCAGCAGCCAATCAGGGGTGAAGACCCAGTACTTC
CDR3 protein: CASSQSGVKTQYF

D gene: NA
J gene: TRBJ1-2
V gene: TRBV28
clone size: NA
CDR3 DNA: TGTGCCAGCAGTTTGGGGGGTATGGGCTACACCTTC
CDR3 protein: CASSLGGMGYTF

D gene: TRBD2
J gene: TRBJ2-7
V gene: TRBV20-1
clone size: NA
CDR3 DNA: TGCAGTGCTAGTCCCACGACTAGCGGGAGTTGGTACGAGCAGTACTTC
CDR3 protein: CSASPTTSGSWYEQYF

D gene: TRBD2
J gene: TRBJ2-1
V gene: TRBV5-1
clone size: NA
CDR3 DNA: TGCGCCAGCAGCATCCTTAGCGGGAGCTCCTACAATGAGCAGTTCTTC
CDR3 protein: CASSILSGSSYNEQFF

D gene: TRBD2
J gene: TRBJ2-1
V gene: TRBV7-3
clone size: NA
CDR3 DNA: TGTGCCAGCAGCGCAAGAGCGGGACTTTCCTACAATGAGCAGTTCTTC
CDR3 protein: CASSARAGLSYNEQFF

D gene: NA
J gene: TRBJ1-1
V gene: TRBV18
clone size: NA
CDR3 DNA: TGTGCCAGCTCACCCCCCTCTTACACTGAAGCTTTCTTT
CDR3 protein: CASSPPSYTEAFF

D gene: NA
J gene: TRBJ1-5
V gene: TRBV7-9
clone size: NA
CDR3 DNA: TGTGCCAGCAGCCCGAATGCGGGGGGGGGTTATAGCAATCAGCCCCAGCATTTT
CDR3 protein: CASSPNAGGGYSNQPQHF

D gene: TRBD2
J gene: TRBJ2-3
V gene: TRBV27
clone size: once
CDR3 DNA: TGTGCCAGCAGTTCCTCTAGCGGGAGGGCCAATTATGTGATTTCAGATACGCAGTATTTT
CDR3 protein: CASSSSSGRANYVISDTQYF

D gene: NA
J gene: TRBJ1-2
V gene: TRBV5-4
clone size: NA
CDR3 DNA: TGTGCCAGCAGCCATCAAGGGCTGGGCAGGGGTGGAGGCTACACCTTC
CDR3 protein: CASSHQGLGRGGGYTF

D gene: NA
J gene: TRBJ1-1
V gene: TRBV6-1
clone size: NA
CDR3 DNA: TGTGCCAGCAGTGAAGGCAGGGCCTACACTGAAGCTTTCTTT
CDR3 protein: CASSEGRAYTEAFF

D gene: NA
J gene: TRBJ1-6
V gene: TRBV27
clone size: NA
CDR3 DNA: TGTGCCAGCAGTTTCCCCGGCGGGGATTCACCCCTCCACTTT
CDR3 protein: CASSFPGGDSPLHF

D gene: TRBD2
J gene: TRBJ2-2
V gene: TRBV11-2
clone size: NA
CDR3 DNA: TGTGCCAGCAGCCGGACTAGCGGGAGGGCTTGGGCCGGGGAGCTGTTTTTT
CDR3 protein: CASSRTSGRAWAGELFF

D gene: NA
J gene: TRBJ2-7
V gene: TRBV7-9
clone size: NA
CDR3 DNA: TGTGCCAGCCGGGGATCCTACGAGCAGTACTTC
CDR3 protein: CASRGSYEQYF

D gene: TRBD1
J gene: TRBJ2-2
V gene: TRBV29-1
clone size: NA
CDR3 DNA: TGCAGTGTTAGGGGGACAGGGGTAACCGGGGAGCTGTTTTTT
CDR3 protein: CSVRGTGVTGELFF

D gene: NA
J gene: TRBJ1-5
V gene: TRBV19
clone size: NA
CDR3 DNA: TGTGCCAGTAGACCTTGGGGGGGCTGGGGGGCTCAGCCCCAGCATTTT
CDR3 protein: CASRPWGGWGAQPQHF

D gene: TRBD1
J gene: TRBJ1-1
V gene: TRBV9
clone size: once
CDR3 DNA: TGTGCCAGCAGCGCCGGGACAGGCGGAATCAACACTGAAGCTTTCTTT
CDR3 protein: CASSAGTGGINTEAFF

D gene: TRBD1
J gene: TRBJ2-1
V gene: TRBV7-2
clone size: NA
CDR3 DNA: TGTGCCAGCAGCAAAACAGGGGTGGGCTCCTACAATGAGCAGTTCTTC
CDR3 protein: CASSKTGVGSYNEQFF

D gene: TRBD1
J gene: TRBJ1-2
V gene: TRBV27
clone size: NA
CDR3 DNA: TGTGCCAGCAGTTTAAAGGGACAGGACGCCTATGGCTACACCTTC
CDR3 protein: CASSLKGQDAYGYTF

D gene: NA
J gene: TRBJ2-2
V gene: TRBV25-1
clone size: NA
CDR3 DNA: TGTGCCAGCGGGGCCATAGGGAACACCGGGGAGCTGTTTTTT
CDR3 protein: CASGAIGNTGELFF

D gene: TRBD2
J gene: TRBJ2-7
V gene: TRBV6-5
clone size: once
CDR3 DNA: TGTGCCAGCAGTTACTCGTCCCGGGAGGGGATACAGTACTTC
CDR3 protein: CASSYSSREGIQYF

D gene: TRBD1
J gene: TRBJ1-1
V gene: TRBV10-3
clone size: NA
CDR3 DNA: TGTGCCATCAGTGAGTCGAAAGGACAGGGGAACACTGAAGCTTTCTTT
CDR3 protein: CAISESKGQGNTEAFF

D gene: NA
J gene: TRBJ1-6
V gene: TRBV7-2
clone size: few
CDR3 DNA: TGTGCCAGCAGCTTGTATAGTGCGAGCGATTCACCCCTCCACTTT
CDR3 protein: CASSLYSASDSPLHF

D gene: TRBD2
J gene: TRBJ2-1
V gene: TRBV24-1
clone size: NA
CDR3 DNA: TGTGCCACCAGTGATTTCGGCGGGGGTTACAATGAGCAGTTCTTC
CDR3 protein: CATSDFGGGYNEQFF

D gene: NA
J gene: TRBJ2-3
V gene: TRBV2
clone size: NA
CDR3 DNA: TGTGCCAGCAGATTCTCAGATACGCAGTATTTT
CDR3 protein: CASRFSDTQYF

D gene: NA
J gene: TRBJ2-3
V gene: TRBV6-2/TRBV6-3
clone size: NA
CDR3 DNA: TGTGCCAGCAGTTGGAGGGATACGCAGTATTTT
CDR3 protein: CASSWRDTQYF

D gene: NA
J gene: TRBJ2-1
V gene: TRBV20-1
clone size: NA
CDR3 DNA: TGCAGTGCCACCTACAATGAGCAGTTCTTC
CDR3 protein: CSATYNEQFF